This entry lists 15 T cell receptor beta chains sequenced from one sample in a study of T cell repertoires in cytomegalovirus infection. These receptors have no known antigen. TCRdb called the reads again in MiXCR, with one record for every CDR3 protein. The data hold around 100,000 distinct CDR3 sequences, with over 9.5% observed a single time. Source material: PBMCs, sequenced either directly or after in vitro stimulation (not recorded which). The receptor source for this set is a human donor in good health (CMV status not recorded). Some clones in this sample may be carry-over from other donors' samples.

This clonotype turned up a few times. This sequence joins TRBV7-2 and TRBJ2-2; weak D call: TRBD1 (5 bases). The V end was cut by 1 base, the J end by 5 bases, with 11 bases between. CDR3 length: 15 residues. Germline V CDR1 and CDR2: SGHTA, FQGNSA. CDR3 in amino acids: CASSLVTGLTGELFF. Here the CDR3 DNA reads TGTGCCAGCAGCTTAGTAACAGGTCTTACCGGGGAGCTGTTTTTT.

This clonotype was seen at least ten times. The chain employs TRBV20-1 and TRBJ1-6; possible D gene TRBD1, 5 bases. The CDR3 has 15 amino acids. V lost 1 base, J lost 5 bases, and 12 bases lay in between. Germline assignment: CDR1 DFQATT and CDR2 SNEGSKA (reference sequence). DNA for the CDR3: TGCAGTGCTAGAGGTCGGGGGACCAATAATTCACCCCTCCACTTT. It encodes CSARGRGTNNSPLHF.

The rearrangement joins TRBV14 to TRBJ1-3; TRBD1 might be the D (6 bases). Trimming cost V 4 bases and J 9 bases, with 10 bases left between them. CDR3 length equals 12 residues. Germline V gives CDR1 SGHDN, CDR2 FVKESK. The CDR3 DNA sequence: TGTGCCAGCAGCCCTGACAGGCGCACCATATATTTT. The encoded protein is CASSPDRRTIYF.

This clonotype was counted ten times or more. The chain combines TRBV7-3 with TRBJ2-1; TRBD2 matches 7 bases. The CDR3 runs to 15 residues. The ends lost 2 bases at V and 3 bases at J; junction bases unmatched: 4. Germline assignment: CDR1 SGHTA and CDR2 FQGTGA. CDR3: CASSLVGGSYNEQFF. Written as DNA, the CDR3 is TGTGCCAGCAGCTTAGTTGGCGGGAGCTACAATGAGCAGTTCTTC.

The rearrangement links TRBV28 to TRBJ1-6, with TRBD1 identical over 9 bases. The CDR3 consists of 15 residues. V was clipped by 4 bases and J by 7 bases; unmatched bases: 5. CDR1 MDHEN and CDR2 SYDVKM come from the germline V gene. CDR3 bases: TGTGCCAGCAGTTCACCGGGACAGGGAAATTCACCCCTCCACTTT. Translating gives CASSSPGQGNSPLHF.

This clonotype was seen a few times. The chain recombines TRBV5-1 with TRBJ2-1; 12 nucleotides align to TRBD2. The CDR3 sequence is 15 residues long. With V trimmed by 6 bases and J by 10 bases, 11 bases remained unmatched. Per the germline V gene, CDR1 is SGHRS and CDR2 is YFSETQ. CDR3 in DNA: TGCGCCAGCACCTCTAGCGGGAGGGCCTCGGGGGAGCAGTTCTTC. This codes for CASTSSGRASGEQFF.

The table lists this clonotype with many counts. The CDR3 here is CASTAGGPYEQYF. CDR3 DNA sequence: TGTGCCAGCACTGCGGGAGGACCCTACGAGCAGTACTTC. The chain uses TRBV6-2 or TRBV6-3 and TRBJ2-7; TRBD2 matches 8 bases. Germline CDR1 reads MNHEY; CDR2 reads SVGEGT. V lost 7 bases and J lost 2; bases outside the gene matches: 4. This CDR3 contains 13 residues.

This clonotype was detected a few times. The chain is built from TRBV2 and TRBJ1-4; 7 nucleotides agree with TRBD1. The CDR3 length is 13 residues. CDR1 SNHLY and CDR2 FYNNEI come from the germline V gene. The V gene end was trimmed by 9 bases and the J gene end by 4 bases; junction bases not matched to a gene: 5. CDR3 sequence: CASGGQINEKLFF. The CDR3 region has the DNA TGTGCCAGTGGGGGACAGATTAATGAAAAACTGTTTTTT.

This clonotype was detected ten times or more. Written as DNA, the CDR3 is TGTGCCAGCAGCTGGAACATCATGGATACGCAGTATTTT. Amino acid sequence: CASSWNIMDTQYF. The rearrangement uses TRBV7-2 and TRBJ2-3, with no clear D. Between the trimmed V and J ends, which lost 4 bases and 6 bases, there was a span of 11 bases. The CDR3 sequence is 13 residues long. Germline assignment: CDR1 SGHTA and CDR2 FQGNSA. The full variable domain, with the rest looked up from reference TRBV7-2 and TRBJ2-3, is GAGVSQSPSNKVTEKGKDVELRCDPISGHTALYWYRQSLGQGLEFLIYFQGNSAPDKSGLPSDRFSAERTGGSVSTLTIQRTQQEDSAVYLCASSWNIMDTQYFGPGTRLTVL.

This clonotype has only a few counts. This chain joins TRBV20-1 and TRBJ1-5; D is undetermined. CDR1 is DFQATT and CDR2 is SNEGSKA in the germline V gene (reference sequence). The CDR3 runs 14 residues. The V gene lost 1 base and the J gene lost 2 bases, with 9 bases spanning the gap. In DNA, the CDR3 is TGCAGTGCTAGAGCGGTGGTTGGCAATCAGCCCCAGCATTTT. Translated, it gives CSARAVVGNQPQHF.

The CDR3 DNA sequence: TGTGCCACCAGTGGGAGAAATCAGCCCCAGCATTTT. This codes for CATSGRNQPQHF. The V gene is TRBV24-1, the J gene TRBJ1-5; D unclear. V was pared by 5 bases and J by 4 bases, with 5 bases between. Germline CDR1 KGHDR, CDR2 SFDVKD. The CDR3 is 12 amino acids.

This clonotype was counted many times. V usage is TRBV30 and J usage is TRBJ1-5; D unclear. Germline CDR1 is GTSNPN and CDR2 is SVGIG (reference sequence). The CDR3 contains 13 residues. V lost 0 bases, J lost 7 bases, and 10 bases lay in between. The CDR3 DNA sequence: TGTGCCTGGAGTGTGTGGGAAGGACAGCCCCAGCATTTT. Translating gives CAWSVWEGQPQHF.

The table lists this clonotype with many counts. The DNA of the CDR3 is TGCGCCAGCAGCCACAGACTAGCGGGCAATCAGCCCCAGCATTTT. Protein product: CASSHRLAGNQPQHF. The chain links TRBV4-1 to TRBJ1-5; D uncertain. Looked up from germline, CDR1 is MGHRA and CDR2 is YSYEKL. The CDR3 is 15 residues long. Trimming removed 3 bases from V and 2 bases from J, with 11 bases in between.

There are many counts of this clonotype. The CDR3 sequence: CASSLTGIETQYF. DNA of the CDR3: TGTGCCAGCAGCCTAACAGGGATCGAGACCCAGTACTTC. The chain joins TRBV11-2 to TRBJ2-5; D possibly corresponds to TRBD1 (6 bases). Germline-derived CDR1 and CDR2 are SGHAT and FQNNGV. The CDR3 has 13 residues. V was cut by 5 bases and J by 5 bases, with 12 bases left in between.

This clonotype showed up many times. The chain combines TRBV6-5 with TRBJ1-2; 9 nucleotides line up with TRBD1. This CDR3 is 15 amino acids long. CDR1 MNHEY and CDR2 SVGAGI come from the germline V gene. The junction had 7 bases not matched to a gene; V was cut back by 5 bases and J by 3 bases. The CDR3 sequence is CASSRGTGRDYGYTF. DNA of the CDR3: TGTGCCAGCAGTCGGGGGACAGGGCGGGACTATGGCTACACCTTC.